The subject of this entry is one T cell receptor beta chain. The target antigen is unknown. Sequencing used immunoSEQ multiplex PCR; TCRdb keeps in-frame clones, though not all of them. The table has 92,000 or so clones, approximately 90% seen once. CDR3 length: 13 residues. V lost 2 bases to trimming and J lost 1 base, with 2 bases between them. The germline V gene has CDR1 MGHRA and CDR2 YSYEKL. This sample is drawn from a study of T cell responses to AZD1222 COVID-19 vaccine. Pooled samples include second doses given at about 4 or 12 weeks. Overall study findings and caveats: Females outnumbered males among donors, who were mostly white British; clonal diversity was possibly underestimated.

The source material was peripheral blood, sampled 28 days after the second AZD1222 dose. The chain uses TRBV4-1 and TRBJ2-2; D gene uncertain. This TCR came from an adult who received the AZD1222 COVID-19 vaccine. CDR3 nucleotide sequence: TGCGCCAGCAGCCAACGGAACACCGGGGAGCTGTTTTTT. Its translation: CASSQRNTGELFF.